This is a list of T cell receptor beta chains from one sample in a study of cytomegalovirus exposure and HLA in healthy donors. Profiling relied on immunoSEQ multiplex PCR, and the TCRdb table lists in-frame clones only, not all of them. This table holds about 60,000 clones, 95% found once. What was sequenced was PBMCs. These receptors all come from a woman younger than 30 in good health and CMV-seropositive. CDR3s include the opening cysteine and the closing phenylalanine or tryptophan. D genes are given only for firm matches. Size is stated for part of the rows, as once, few or many counts, or as a class when the clone is expanded.

CDR3aa	CDR3nt	v_gene	d_gene	j_gene	abundance
CASSPLGSGQETQYF	TGTGCCAGCTCACCACTCGGTAGCGGGCAAGAGACCCAGTACTTC	TRBV18	TRBD2	TRBJ2-5	.
CASSWGTGAYNEQFF	TGCGCCAGCAGCTGGGGGACAGGGGCCTACAATGAGCAGTTCTTC	TRBV5-1	TRBD1	TRBJ2-1	.
CASSLGSDRGLTEAFF	TGTGCCAGCAGCTTAGGATCGGACAGGGGTCTGACTGAAGCTTTCTTT	TRBV13	TRBD1	TRBJ1-1	.
CASSGSGRGDNEQFF	TGTGCCAGCAGTGGTAGCGGGAGGGGCGACAATGAGCAGTTCTTC	TRBV2	TRBD2	TRBJ2-1	once
CASSETGHRGYGYTF	TGTGCCAGCAGTGAGACGGGACACAGGGGGTATGGCTACACCTTC	TRBV6-1	TRBD1	TRBJ1-2	.
CATDDRTSYEQYF	TGTGCCACCGATGACAGGACCTCCTACGAGCAGTACTTC	TRBV6-1	.	TRBJ2-7	.
CAGNKAGARGTDTQYF	TGTGCCGGTAACAAAGCGGGGGCGCGCGGCACAGATACGCAGTATTTT	TRBV21-1	.	TRBJ2-3	.
CAWTPGQISGNTIYF	TGTGCCTGGACACCGGGACAAATCTCTGGAAACACCATATATTTT	TRBV30	.	TRBJ1-3	.
CASSYARTQARDTQYF	TGTGCCAGCAGTTACGCTCGCACCCAAGCGCGAGATACGCAGTATTTT	TRBV6-5	.	TRBJ2-3	.
CASSELAFYAYEQYF	TGTGCCAGCAGTGAGTTGGCATTTTACGCCTACGAGCAGTACTTC	TRBV2	.	TRBJ2-7	.
CASSPQAGSYTF	TGTGCCAGCTCACCCCAGGCAGGTTCCTACACCTTC	TRBV18	.	TRBJ1-2	.